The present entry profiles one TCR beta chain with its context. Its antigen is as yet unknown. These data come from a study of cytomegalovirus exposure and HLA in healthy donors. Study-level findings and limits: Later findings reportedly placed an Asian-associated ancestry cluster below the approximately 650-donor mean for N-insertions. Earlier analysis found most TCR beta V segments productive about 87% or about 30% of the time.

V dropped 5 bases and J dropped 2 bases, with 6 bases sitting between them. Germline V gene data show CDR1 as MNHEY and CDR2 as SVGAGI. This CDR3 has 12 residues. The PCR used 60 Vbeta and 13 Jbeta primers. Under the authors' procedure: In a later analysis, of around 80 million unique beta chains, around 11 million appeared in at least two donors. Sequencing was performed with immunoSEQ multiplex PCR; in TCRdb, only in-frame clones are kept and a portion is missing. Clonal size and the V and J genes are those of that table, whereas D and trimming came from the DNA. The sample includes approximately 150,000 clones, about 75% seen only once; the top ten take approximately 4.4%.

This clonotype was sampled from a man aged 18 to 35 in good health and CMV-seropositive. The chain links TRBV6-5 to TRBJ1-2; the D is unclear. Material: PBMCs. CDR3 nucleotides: TGTGCCAGCAGTCCGAGAAACTATGGCTACACCTTC. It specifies CASSPRNYGYTF.